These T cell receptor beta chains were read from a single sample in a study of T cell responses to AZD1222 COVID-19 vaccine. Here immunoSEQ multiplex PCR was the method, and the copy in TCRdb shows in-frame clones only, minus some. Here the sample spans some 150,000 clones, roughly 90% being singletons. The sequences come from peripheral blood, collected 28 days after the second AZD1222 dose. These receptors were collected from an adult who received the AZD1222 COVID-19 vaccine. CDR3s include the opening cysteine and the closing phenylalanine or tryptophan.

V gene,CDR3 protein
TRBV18,CASSPNSKSGNTIYF
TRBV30,CAWSTTTGGYTF
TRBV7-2,CASSSRLNTEAFF
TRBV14,CASSQVGGQTYNEQFF
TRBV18,CASSPRTGYGYTF
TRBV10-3,CAISEGARDEQYF
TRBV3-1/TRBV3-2,CASSPIGEDSNQPQHF
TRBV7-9,CASSSTRGVDIQYF
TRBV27,CASSLMGGPDGNQPQHF
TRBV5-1,CASSLASVYNEQFF
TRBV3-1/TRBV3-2,CASSQGYRYSNQPQHF
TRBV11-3,CASSSPGTSGTRSSYNEQFF
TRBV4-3,CASSPGTGANYGYTF
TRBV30,CAWDRSSYEQYF
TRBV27,CASSFDPYQEQYGYTF
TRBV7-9,CASAENYGYTF
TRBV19,CASSHREYTEAFF
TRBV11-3,CASSLLAGVGEQFF
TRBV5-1,CASSLVPIAGDNEQFF
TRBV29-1,CSVGGQLSYEQYF
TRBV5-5,CASSLSLDTYEQYF
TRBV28,CASSSTRTSTEYNEQFF
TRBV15,CATGRSNQPQHF
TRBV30,CAWTPIGTGTNQPQHF
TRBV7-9,CASSWGNRAYLGNTIYF
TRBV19,CASSIWGYEQYF
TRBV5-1,CASSSATAYEQYF
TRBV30,CAWSGGTYSNQPQHF
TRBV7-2,CASSLGASGSYNEQFF
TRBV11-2,CASVARRANYGYTF
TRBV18,CASSPPLGVSSYNEQFF
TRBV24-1,CATSPGQGNQPQHF
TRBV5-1,CASSSTSGLYEQYF
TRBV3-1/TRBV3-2,CASSALSGSNQPQHF
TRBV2,CASSENRGGRYSGNTIYF
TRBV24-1,CATSDGGEYEQYF
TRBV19,CASNGAAGSGGYTF